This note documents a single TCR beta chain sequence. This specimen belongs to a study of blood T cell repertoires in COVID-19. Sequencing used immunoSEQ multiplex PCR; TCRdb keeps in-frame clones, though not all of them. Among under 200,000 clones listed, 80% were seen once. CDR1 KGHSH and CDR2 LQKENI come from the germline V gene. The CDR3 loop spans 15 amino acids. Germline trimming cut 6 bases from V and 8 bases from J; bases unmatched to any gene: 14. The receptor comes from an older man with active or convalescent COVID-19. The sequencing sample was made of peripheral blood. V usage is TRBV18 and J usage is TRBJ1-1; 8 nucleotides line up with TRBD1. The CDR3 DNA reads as TGTGCCAGCTCCCACACCGAGACAGGGGCCCTCGAAGCTTTCTTT. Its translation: CASSHTETGALEAFF. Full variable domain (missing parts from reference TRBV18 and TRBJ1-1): NAGVMQNPRHLVRRRGQEARLRCSPMKGHSHVYWYRQLPEEGLKFMVYLQKENIIDESGMPKERFSAEFPKEGPSILRIQQVVRGDSAAYFCASSHTETGALEAFFGQGTRLTVV.